These 20 T cell receptor beta chains originate from one sample sequenced in a study of blood T cell repertoires in COVID-19. Profiling relied on immunoSEQ multiplex PCR, and the TCRdb table lists in-frame clones only, not all of them. The data show 300,000 or so clones, around 87% seen once. Sequencing was carried out using peripheral blood. The receptors derive from a man aged 65 to 85 with acute or convalescent COVID-19.

The chain links TRBV15 to TRBJ1-2; D remains unclear. Germline values: CDR1 LNHNV, CDR2 YYDKDF (reference sequence). Between the trimmed V and J ends, which lost 1 base and 5 bases, there was a span of 14 bases. The CDR3 has 15 residues. The CDR3 DNA follows: TGTGCCACCAGCAGAGCCGGAGGGAGGGCATATGGCTACACCTTC. It yields the protein CATSRAGGRAYGYTF.

This clone was detected only once. The V call is TRBV5-1, the J call TRBJ2-4, with D perhaps TRBD2 (6 bases). Germline lookup yields CDR1 SGHRS and CDR2 YFSETQ. The CDR3 consists of 12 residues. V lost 6 bases and J lost 6, with 10 bases in between. The CDR3 sequence is CASKASANIQYF. The CDR3 nucleotides read TGCGCCAGCAAGGCTAGCGCAAACATTCAGTACTTC.

This chain uses TRBV3-1 (or the pseudogene TRBV3-2) with TRBJ2-1, with 10 bases fitting TRBD2. In germline, CDR1 is LGHDT, CDR2 YNNKEL (reference sequence). The V and J ends lost 3 bases and 7 bases, in that order; junction bases with no gene match: 3. The CDR3 length is 14 residues. The CDR3 spells CASSHSSGSNEQFF. The CDR3 DNA follows: TGTGCCAGCAGCCATTCTAGCGGGAGTAATGAGCAGTTCTTC.

This clone was detected a few times. V and J are TRBV3-1 (or the pseudogene TRBV3-2) and TRBJ2-7; 7 positions agree with TRBD1. CDR1 and CDR2 from the germline V gene are LGHDT and YNNKEL (reference sequence). The CDR3 sequence is 14 residues long. The V and J ends lost 6 bases and 4 bases, in that order; junction bases with no gene match: 9. The CDR3 region is CASRPTGAHYEQYF. The CDR3 nucleotides read TGTGCCAGCAGGCCTACAGGGGCTCATTACGAGCAGTACTTC.

The chain combines TRBV10-3 with TRBJ2-3; D perhaps matches TRBD2 (6 bases). The germline gives CDR1 ENHRY, CDR2 SYGVKD. Trimming cost V 6 bases and J 1 base, with 14 bases left between them. The CDR3 length is 15 residues. CDR3 in amino acids: CAIRSSGGRTDTQYF. The CDR3 DNA sequence: TGTGCCATCAGGTCGAGCGGAGGGCGCACAGATACGCAGTATTTT.

The CDR3 DNA sequence: TGTGCCATCAGTGAACGGGGACTAGCGGGAGTGAGAACCGGGGAGCTGTTTTTT. Translation: CAISERGLAGVRTGELFF. The genes are TRBV10-3 and TRBJ2-2, with 14 nucleotides matching TRBD2. The CDR3 sequence is 18 residues long. Germline values: CDR1 ENHRY, CDR2 SYGVKD. V shed 3 bases, J shed 5 bases, and the junction held 8 bases outside the gene matches.

This clone was seen just once. Other DNA sequences in this specimen translate into the identical CDR3. The V gene is TRBV3-1 (or the pseudogene TRBV3-2), the J gene TRBJ1-5; the match to TRBD1 covers 9 bases. The CDR3 covers 13 residues. V gave up 3 bases and J gave up 7 bases; unmatched junction bases: 1. Germline values: CDR1 LGHDT, CDR2 YNNKEL (reference sequence). The CDR3 is CASSQDRGQPQHF. The CDR3 nucleotides are TGTGCCAGCAGCCAGGACAGGGGCCAGCCCCAGCATTTT.

This clone was observed a single time. This chain uses TRBV7-8 with TRBJ2-3, with TRBD2 identical over 10 bases. This CDR3 region has 16 residues. The V gene's germline CDR1 is SGHVS and CDR2 FQNEAQ. V lost 4 bases, J lost 0 bases, and 4 bases stayed unmatched. The CDR3 loop reads CASSSRTSGSTDTQYF. CDR3 bases: TGTGCCAGCAGCTCACGGACTAGCGGAAGCACAGATACGCAGTATTTT. Drawing the rest from reference TRBV7-8 and TRBJ2-3, the complete variable domain is GAGVSQSPRYKVAKRGQDVALRCDPISGHVSLFWYQQALGQGPEFLTYFQNEAQLDKSGLPSDRFFAERPEGSVSTLKIQRTQQEDSAVYLCASSSRTSGSTDTQYFGPGTRLTVL.

The rearrangement joins TRBV6-5 to TRBJ2-7; the D gene is possibly TRBD2 (5 bases). This CDR3 is 14 amino acids long. V lost 5 bases and J lost 3, with 14 bases in between. Germline V lookup: CDR1 MNHEY, CDR2 SVGAGI. The CDR3 coding sequence is TGTGCCAGCAGTAGCGGATCTACCATCTACGAGCAGTACTTC. It yields the protein CASSSGSTIYEQYF.

On this clone: Other DNA sequences in the same sample also yield this CDR3. The chain links TRBV5-1 to TRBJ2-2; D may be TRBD2 (6 bases). In germline, CDR1 is SGHRS, CDR2 YFSETQ. This CDR3 has 15 amino acids. Between the trimmed V and J ends, which lost 2 bases and 2 bases, there was a span of 10 bases. The CDR3 reads CASSFTGTNTGELFF. Written as DNA, the CDR3 is TGCGCCAGCAGCTTCACCGGGACTAACACCGGGGAGCTGTTTTTT.

CDR3 bases: TGTGCCAGCAGCCCGTGGACAGGGGGAAGTTCACCCCTCCACTTT. Translation: CASSPWTGGSSPLHF. The V and J genes are TRBV7-2 and TRBJ1-6, with 10 nucleotides matching TRBD1. From germline, CDR1 is SGHTA and CDR2 FQGNSA. Trimming took 5 bases from V and 9 from J; bases not matched to a gene: 7. The CDR3 has 15 residues.

The chain has TRBV20-1 and TRBJ1-4; TRBD1 is a possible D gene (6 bases). From germline, CDR1 is DFQATT and CDR2 SNEGSKA (reference sequence). The CDR3 runs to 13 residues. V shed 3 bases and J shed 3 bases, with 8 bases lying between them. CDR3 in DNA: TGCAGTGCTAGTCCAGGGGCTAATGAAAAACTGTTTTTT. The encoded protein is CSASPGANEKLFF.

This sequence joins TRBV5-6 and TRBJ1-1; the D is unclear. Deletions cut 0 bases from V and 2 bases from J, with 8 bases between. From germline, CDR1 is SGHDT and CDR2 YYEEEE. This CDR3 comprises 14 residues. CDR3 DNA sequence: TGTGCCAGCAGCTTGGACAAGTCAAACACTGAAGCTTTCTTT. This translates into CASSLDKSNTEAFF.

This clone was counted once. This chain joins TRBV3-1 (or the pseudogene TRBV3-2) and TRBJ1-4, with a possible D match to TRBD1 (6 bases). Germline assignment: CDR1 LGHDT and CDR2 YNNKEL (reference sequence). Trimming cost V 4 bases and J 1 base, with 10 bases left between them. This CDR3 region has 15 residues. CDR3 region: CASSRRQETNEKLFF. The CDR3 coding sequence is TGTGCCAGCAGCCGGAGACAGGAAACTAATGAAAAACTGTTTTTT.

The chain is built from TRBV28 and TRBJ2-3; maybe TRBD2 (5 bases). CDR3 length: 15 amino acids. V gave up 3 bases and J gave up 2 bases, with 12 bases separating them. CDR1 is MDHEN, CDR2 SYDVKM, per germline. CDR3: CASSFGGAYTDTQYF. The CDR3 region has the DNA TGTGCCAGCAGTTTCGGAGGAGCCTACACAGATACGCAGTATTTT.

This clone was observed once. The V and J genes are TRBV30 and TRBJ1-6; D is perhaps TRBD1 (5 bases). CDR1 and CDR2 from the germline V gene are GTSNPN and SVGIG (reference sequence). V lost 3 bases to trimming and J lost 8 bases, with 17 bases between them. The CDR3 totals 15 residues. This CDR3 is CAWSLGGSRDSPLHF. CDR3 nucleotide sequence: TGTGCCTGGAGCCTGGGGGGATCTCGGGATTCACCCCTCCACTTT.

The rearrangement uses TRBV4-3 and TRBJ1-4; 9 nucleotides align to TRBD1. This CDR3 is 16 amino acids long. The trim removed 3 bases at V and 8 bases at J, leaving 10 bases unmatched. Looked up from germline, CDR1 is LGHNA and CDR2 is YSLEER. Here the CDR3 DNA reads TGCGCCAGCAGCCAGGGCTTAGGACAGGGGCACGAAAAACTGTTTTTT. The encoded protein is CASSQGLGQGHEKLFF.

This chain uses TRBV29-1 with TRBJ1-1; D might be TRBD1 (5 bases). There are 11 residues in the CDR3. The germline V gene has CDR1 SQVTM and CDR2 ANQGSEA. V was shortened by 7 bases and J by 4 bases, with 10 bases between the two germline ends. The CDR3 sequence: CSGGRGTEAFF. In DNA form, the CDR3 reads TGCAGCGGGGGCCGAGGCACTGAAGCTTTCTTT.

The V and J genes are TRBV7-2 and TRBJ2-1; 10 positions agree with TRBD2. Per germline, CDR1 SGHTA and CDR2 FQGNSA. The CDR3 spans 16 residues. Losses at the gene ends were 5 bases for V and 7 bases for J; bases not matched to a gene: 11. The CDR3 sequence is CASSLMSSGSSNEQFF. CDR3 in DNA: TGTGCCAGCAGCCTAATGTCTAGCGGGAGCTCTAATGAGCAGTTCTTC.

The chain employs TRBV11-2 and TRBJ2-2; 8 positions match TRBD1. With 4 bases clipped from V and 3 bases from J, the junction kept 7 bases outside the gene matches. The germline V gene encodes CDR1 SGHAT and CDR2 FQNNGV. This CDR3 is 16 amino acids long. The CDR3 coding sequence is TGTGCCAGCAGCTGGCGGACAGGGTTGTACACCGGGGAGCTGTTTTTT. Encoded protein: CASSWRTGLYTGELFF.